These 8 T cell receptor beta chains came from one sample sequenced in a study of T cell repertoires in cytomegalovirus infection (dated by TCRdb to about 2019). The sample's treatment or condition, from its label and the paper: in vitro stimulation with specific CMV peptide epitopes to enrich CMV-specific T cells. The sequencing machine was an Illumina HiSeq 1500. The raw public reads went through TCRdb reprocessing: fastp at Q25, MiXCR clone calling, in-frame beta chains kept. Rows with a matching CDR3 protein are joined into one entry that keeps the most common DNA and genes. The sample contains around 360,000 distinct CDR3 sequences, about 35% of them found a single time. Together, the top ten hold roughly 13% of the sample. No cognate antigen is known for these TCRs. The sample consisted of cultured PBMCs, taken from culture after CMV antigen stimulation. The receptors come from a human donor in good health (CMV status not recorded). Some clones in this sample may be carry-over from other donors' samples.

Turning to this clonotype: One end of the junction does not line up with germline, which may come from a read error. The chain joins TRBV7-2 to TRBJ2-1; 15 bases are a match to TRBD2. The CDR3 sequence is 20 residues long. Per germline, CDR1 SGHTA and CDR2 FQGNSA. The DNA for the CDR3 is TGTGCCAGCAGCTTACCTGGGACTAGCGGGAGGACGAGCTCCTACAATGATCAGTTCTTC. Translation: CASSLPGTSGRTSSYNDQFF.

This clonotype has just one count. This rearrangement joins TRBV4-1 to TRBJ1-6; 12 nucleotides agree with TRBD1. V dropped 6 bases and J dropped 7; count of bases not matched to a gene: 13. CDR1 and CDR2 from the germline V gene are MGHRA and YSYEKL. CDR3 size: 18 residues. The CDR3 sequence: CASRSRDRGQIGNSPLHF. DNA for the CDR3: TGCGCCAGCAGGAGCCGGGACAGGGGGCAAATCGGAAATTCACCCCTCCACTTT.

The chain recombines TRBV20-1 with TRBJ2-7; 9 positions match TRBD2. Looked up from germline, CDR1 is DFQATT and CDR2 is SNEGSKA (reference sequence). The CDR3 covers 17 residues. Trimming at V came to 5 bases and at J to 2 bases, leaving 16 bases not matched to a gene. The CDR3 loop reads CSAPLAQAGGFAYEQYF. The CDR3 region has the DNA TGCAGTGCTCCCCTAGCCCAAGCGGGAGGATTCGCCTACGAGCAGTACTTC.

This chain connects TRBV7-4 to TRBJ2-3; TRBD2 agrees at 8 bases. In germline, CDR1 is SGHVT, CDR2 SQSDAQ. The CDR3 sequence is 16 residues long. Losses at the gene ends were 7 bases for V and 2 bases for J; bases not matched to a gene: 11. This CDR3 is CASIPTSGASTDTQYF. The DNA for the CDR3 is TGTGCCAGCATCCCAACTAGCGGAGCCTCCACAGATACGCAGTATTTT.

CDR3 sequence: CASRATGGSTYEQYF. The CDR3 DNA follows: TGTGCCAGCAGGGCCACAGGGGGCTCGACGTACGAGCAGTACTTC. The genes are TRBV12-3 or TRBV12-4 and TRBJ2-7, with 9 bases that match TRBD1. The CDR3 contains 15 residues. V dropped 6 bases and J dropped 4; count of bases not matched to a gene: 10.

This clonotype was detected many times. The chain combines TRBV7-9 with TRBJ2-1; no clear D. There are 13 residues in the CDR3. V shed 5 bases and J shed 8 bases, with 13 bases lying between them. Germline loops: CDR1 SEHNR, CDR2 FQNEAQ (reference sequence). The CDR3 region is CASSTDPLDEQFF. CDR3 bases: TGTGCCAGCAGCACGGACCCCCTTGATGAGCAGTTCTTC. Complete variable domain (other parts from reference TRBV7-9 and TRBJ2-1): DTGVSQNPRHKITKRGQNVTFRCDPISEHNRLYWYRQTLGQGPEFLTYFQNEAQLEKSRLLSDRFSAERPKGSFSTLEIQRTEQGDSAMYLCASSTDPLDEQFFGPGTRLTVL.

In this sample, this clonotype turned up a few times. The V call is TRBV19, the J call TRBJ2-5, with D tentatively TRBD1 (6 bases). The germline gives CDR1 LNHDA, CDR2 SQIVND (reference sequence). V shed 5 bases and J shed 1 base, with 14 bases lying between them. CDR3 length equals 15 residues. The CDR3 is CASSVYRDSQETQYF. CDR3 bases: TGTGCCAGTAGTGTTTACAGGGATTCCCAAGAGACCCAGTACTTC.

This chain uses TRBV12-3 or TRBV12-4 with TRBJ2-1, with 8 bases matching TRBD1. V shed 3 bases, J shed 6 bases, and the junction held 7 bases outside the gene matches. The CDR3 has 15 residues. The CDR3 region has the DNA TGTGCCAGCAGTTTGCGGACAGGGAAGGCCAATGAGCAGTTCTTC. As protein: CASSLRTGKANEQFF.